This TCR beta chain originates from a study of CD8 T cells in ankylosing spondylitis. Study-level findings and limits: Disease-linked clones were reportedly significantly enriched in matched ankylosing spondylitis synovial fluid. It appeared that ankylosing spondylitis blood was characterized by a TCR beta motif of several highly homologous variants.

Scientists made TCR beta libraries using quantitative 5'-RACE with molecular barcodes. Using its own MiXCR run on the 5' RACE reads, TCRdb lists one record per CDR3 protein. The profile shows about 800,000 distinct CDR3 sequences, approximately 12% of them singletons. V was shortened by 4 bases and J by 3 bases, with 11 bases between the two germline ends. The germline V gene has CDR1 LNHNV and CDR2 YYDKDF (reference sequence). This CDR3 contains 14 residues. Note on this clonotype: Its cognate antigen is unknown.

The origin of this receptor is a male donor with ankylosing spondylitis. The chain combines TRBV15 with TRBJ2-3, with a possible D match to TRBD1 (5 bases). The sample consisted of blood, either unsorted or a sorted T cell fraction (not recorded which). The CDR3 DNA follows: TGTGCCACCAGCATCGACAGTTTAACAGATACGCAGTATTTT. Translating gives CATSIDSLTDTQYF. The full variable domain, its missing parts supplied by reference TRBV15 and TRBJ2-3, is DAMVIQNPRYQVTQFGKPVTLSCSQTLNHNVMYWYQQKSSQAPKLLFHYYDKDFNNEADTPDNFQSRRPNTSFCFLDIRSPGLGDTAMYLCATSIDSLTDTQYFGPGTRLTVL.